The clone carrying this TCR beta chain came up a few times. This specimen comes from a study of blood T cell repertoires in COVID-19. Germline lookup yields CDR1 SGHTA and CDR2 FQGTGA. The ends were cut back, 6 bases at V and 2 bases at J, with 12 bases in the middle. The length of the CDR3 is 14 residues. The repertoire was sequenced with immunoSEQ multiplex PCR; TCRdb's copy has only in-frame clones and lacks some. The data contain roughly 59,000 clones, roughly 80% of them singletons. This TCR came from a man aged 80 or over with acute or convalescent COVID-19. The chain couples TRBV7-3 to TRBJ2-3; D possibly corresponds to TRBD1 (6 bases). The sequencing sample was made of peripheral blood. The CDR3 coding sequence is TGTGCCAGCAGTGAACAGGGATACACAGATACGCAGTATTTT. It yields the protein CASSEQGYTDTQYF.